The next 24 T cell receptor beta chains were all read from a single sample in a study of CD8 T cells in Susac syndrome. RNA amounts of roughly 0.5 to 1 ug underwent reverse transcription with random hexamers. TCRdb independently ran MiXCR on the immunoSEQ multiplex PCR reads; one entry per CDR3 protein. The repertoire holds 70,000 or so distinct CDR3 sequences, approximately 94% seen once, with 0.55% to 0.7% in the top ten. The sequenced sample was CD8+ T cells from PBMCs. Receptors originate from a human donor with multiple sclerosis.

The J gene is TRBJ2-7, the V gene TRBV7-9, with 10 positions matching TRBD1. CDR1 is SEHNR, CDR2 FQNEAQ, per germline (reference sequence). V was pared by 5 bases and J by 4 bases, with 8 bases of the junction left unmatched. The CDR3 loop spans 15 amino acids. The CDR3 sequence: CASSGSTGQGYEQYF. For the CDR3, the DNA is TGTGCCAGCAGCGGGAGTACGGGACAGGGGTACGAGCAGTACTTC.

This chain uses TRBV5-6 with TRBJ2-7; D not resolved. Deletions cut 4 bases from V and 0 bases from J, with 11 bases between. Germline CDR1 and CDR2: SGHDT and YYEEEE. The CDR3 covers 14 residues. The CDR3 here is CASSPSLVSYEQYF. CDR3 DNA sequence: TGTGCCAGCAGCCCATCACTGGTCTCCTACGAGCAGTACTTC.

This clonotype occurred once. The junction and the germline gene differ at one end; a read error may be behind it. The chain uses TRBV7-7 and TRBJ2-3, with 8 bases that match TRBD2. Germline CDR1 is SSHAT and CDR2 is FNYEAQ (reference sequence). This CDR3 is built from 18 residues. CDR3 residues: CASSLKLSGRQSTDTQYF. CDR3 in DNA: TGTGCTAGCAGCTTAAAACTCAGCGGGAGACAGAGCACAGATACGCAGTATTTT.

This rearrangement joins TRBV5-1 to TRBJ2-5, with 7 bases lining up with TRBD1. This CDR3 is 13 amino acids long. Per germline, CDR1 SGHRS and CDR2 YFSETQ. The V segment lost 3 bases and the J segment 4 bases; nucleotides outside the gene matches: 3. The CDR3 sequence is CASSWDSPETQYF. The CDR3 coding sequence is TGCGCCAGCAGCTGGGACAGCCCAGAGACCCAGTACTTC.

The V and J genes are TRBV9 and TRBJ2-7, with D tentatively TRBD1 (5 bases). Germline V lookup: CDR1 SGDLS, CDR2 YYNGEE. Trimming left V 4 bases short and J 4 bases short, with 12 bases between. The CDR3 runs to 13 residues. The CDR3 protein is CASSRDSLYEQYF. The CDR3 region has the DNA TGTGCCAGCAGCCGAGACAGCCTTTACGAGCAGTACTTC.

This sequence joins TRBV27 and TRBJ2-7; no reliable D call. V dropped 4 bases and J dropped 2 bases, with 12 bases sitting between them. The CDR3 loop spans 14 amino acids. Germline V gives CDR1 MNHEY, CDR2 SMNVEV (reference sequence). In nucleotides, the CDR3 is TGTGCCAGCAGTTCCTCCACGTATACCTACGAGCAGTACTTC. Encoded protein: CASSSSTYTYEQYF.

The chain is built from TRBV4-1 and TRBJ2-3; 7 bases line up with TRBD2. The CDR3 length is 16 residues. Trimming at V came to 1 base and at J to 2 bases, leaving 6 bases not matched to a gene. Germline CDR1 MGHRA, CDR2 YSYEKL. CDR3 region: CASSQAPAGSTDTQYF. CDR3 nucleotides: TGCGCCAGCAGCCAAGCTCCAGCGGGGTCCACAGATACGCAGTATTTT.

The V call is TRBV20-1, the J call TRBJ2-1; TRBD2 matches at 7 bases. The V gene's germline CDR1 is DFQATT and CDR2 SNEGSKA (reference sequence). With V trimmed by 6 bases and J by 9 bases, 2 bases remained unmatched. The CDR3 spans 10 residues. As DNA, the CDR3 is TGCAGTGCCGGACTAGGTGAGCAGTTCTTC. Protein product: CSAGLGEQFF.

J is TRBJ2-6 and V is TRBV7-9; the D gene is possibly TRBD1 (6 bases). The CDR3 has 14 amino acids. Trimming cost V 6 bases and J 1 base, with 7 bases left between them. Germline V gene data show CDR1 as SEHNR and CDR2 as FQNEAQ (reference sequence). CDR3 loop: CASRDSSGANVLTF. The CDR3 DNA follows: TGTGCCAGCAGGGACAGTTCTGGGGCCAACGTCCTGACTTTC. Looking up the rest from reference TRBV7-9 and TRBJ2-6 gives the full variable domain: DTGVSQNPRHKITKRGQNVTFRCDPISEHNRLYWYRQTLGQGPEFLTYFQNEAQLEKSRLLSDRFSAERPKGSFSTLEIQRTEQGDSAMYLCASRDSSGANVLTFGAGSRLTVL.

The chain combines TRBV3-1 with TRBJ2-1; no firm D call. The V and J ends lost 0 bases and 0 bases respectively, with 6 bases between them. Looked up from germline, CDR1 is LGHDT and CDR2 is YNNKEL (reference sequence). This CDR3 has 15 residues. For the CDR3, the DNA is TGTGCCAGCAGCCAAGAACGTAGCTCCTACAATGAGCAGTTCTTC. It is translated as CASSQERSSYNEQFF.

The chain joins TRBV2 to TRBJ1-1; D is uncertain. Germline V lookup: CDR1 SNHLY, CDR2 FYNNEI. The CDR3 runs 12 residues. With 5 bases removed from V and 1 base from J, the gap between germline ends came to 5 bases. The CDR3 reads CASSFQNTEAFF. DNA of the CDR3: TGTGCCAGCAGTTTTCAGAACACTGAAGCTTTCTTT.

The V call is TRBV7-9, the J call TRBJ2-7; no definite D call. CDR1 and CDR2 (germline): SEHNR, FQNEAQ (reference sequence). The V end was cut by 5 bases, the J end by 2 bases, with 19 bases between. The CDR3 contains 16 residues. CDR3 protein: CASSPRELLETYEQYF. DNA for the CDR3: TGTGCCAGCAGCCCAAGGGAACTTCTGGAGACCTACGAGCAGTACTTC.

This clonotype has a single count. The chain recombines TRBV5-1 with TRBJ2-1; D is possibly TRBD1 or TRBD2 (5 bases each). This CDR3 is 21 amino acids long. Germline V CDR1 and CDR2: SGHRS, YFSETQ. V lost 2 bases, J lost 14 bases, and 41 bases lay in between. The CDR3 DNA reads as TGCGCCAGCAGCTTAAACCCAGGGTGGGCATTTTTCCGGACTCACCCCCCGTCGGAGTTCTTC. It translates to CASSLNPGWAFFRTHPPSEFF. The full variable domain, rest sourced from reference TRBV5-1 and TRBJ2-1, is KAGVTQTPRYLIKTRGQQVTLSCSPISGHRSVSWYQQTPGQGLQFLFEYFSETQRNKGNFPGRFSGRQFSNSRSEMNVSTLELGDSALYLCASSLNPGWAFFRTHPPSEFFGPGTRLTVL.

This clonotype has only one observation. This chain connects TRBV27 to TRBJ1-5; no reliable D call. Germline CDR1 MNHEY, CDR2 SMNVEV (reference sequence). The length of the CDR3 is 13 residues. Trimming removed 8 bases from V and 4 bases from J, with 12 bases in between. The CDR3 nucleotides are TGTGCCAGCTCCGCCGGCGGTAATCAGCCCCAGCATTTT. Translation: CASSAGGNQPQHF.

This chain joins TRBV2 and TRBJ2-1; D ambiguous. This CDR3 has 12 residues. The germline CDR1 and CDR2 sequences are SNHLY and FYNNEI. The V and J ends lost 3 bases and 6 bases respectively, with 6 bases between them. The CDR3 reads CASSDEANEQFF. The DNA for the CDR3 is TGTGCCAGCAGTGACGAAGCCAATGAGCAGTTCTTC.

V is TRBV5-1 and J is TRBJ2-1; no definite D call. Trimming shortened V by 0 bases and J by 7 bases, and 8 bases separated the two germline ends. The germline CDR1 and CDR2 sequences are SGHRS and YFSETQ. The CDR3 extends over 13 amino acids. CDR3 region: CASSLVSGNEQFF. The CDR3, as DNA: TGCGCCAGCAGCTTGGTATCCGGGAATGAGCAGTTCTTC.

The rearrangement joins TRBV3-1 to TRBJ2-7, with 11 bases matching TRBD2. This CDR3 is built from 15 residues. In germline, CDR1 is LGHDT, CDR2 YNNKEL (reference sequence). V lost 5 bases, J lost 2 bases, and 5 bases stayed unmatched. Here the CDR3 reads CASSTGLAATYEQYF. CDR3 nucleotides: TGTGCCAGCAGCACGGGACTAGCGGCGACCTACGAGCAGTACTTC.

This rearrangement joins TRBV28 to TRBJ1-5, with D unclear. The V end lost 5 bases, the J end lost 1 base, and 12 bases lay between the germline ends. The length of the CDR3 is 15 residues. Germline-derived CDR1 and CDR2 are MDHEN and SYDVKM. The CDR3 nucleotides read TGTGCCAGCAGTCCACGGTCCAGCAGCAATCAGCCCCAGCATTTT. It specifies CASSPRSSSNQPQHF. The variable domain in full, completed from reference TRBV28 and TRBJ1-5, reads DVKVTQSSRYLVKRTGEKVFLECVQDMDHENMFWYRQDPGLGLRLIYFSYDVKMKEKGDIPEGYSVSREKKERFSLILESASTNQTSMYLCASSPRSSSNQPQHFGDGTRLSIL.

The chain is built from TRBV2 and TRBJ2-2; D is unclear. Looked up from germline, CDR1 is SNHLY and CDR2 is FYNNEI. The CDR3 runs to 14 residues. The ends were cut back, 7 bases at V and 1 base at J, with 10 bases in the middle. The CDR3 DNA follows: TGTGCCAGCATGCCCGATATGAACACCGGGGAGCTGTTTTTT. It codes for CASMPDMNTGELFF.

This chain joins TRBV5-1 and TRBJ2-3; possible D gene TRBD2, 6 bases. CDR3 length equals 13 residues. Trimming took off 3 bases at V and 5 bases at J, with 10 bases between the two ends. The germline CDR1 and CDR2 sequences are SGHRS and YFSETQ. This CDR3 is CASSSLGGDTQYF. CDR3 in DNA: TGCGCCAGCAGCTCCCTGGGGGGAGATACGCAGTATTTT.

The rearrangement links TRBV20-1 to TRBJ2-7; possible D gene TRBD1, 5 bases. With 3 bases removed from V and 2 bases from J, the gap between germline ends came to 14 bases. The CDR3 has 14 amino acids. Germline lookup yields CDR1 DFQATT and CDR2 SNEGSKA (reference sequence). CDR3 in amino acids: CSASGREGTYEQYF. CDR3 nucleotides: TGCAGTGCTAGCGGCAGGGAAGGGACCTACGAGCAGTACTTC.

The CDR3 spells CASSLVLADYEQYF. In DNA, the CDR3 is TGTGCCAGCAGCTTGGTTCTCGCGGACTACGAGCAGTACTTC. The chain couples TRBV5-6 to TRBJ2-7, with D uncertain. There are 14 residues in the CDR3. The germline V and J ends were trimmed by 0 bases and 3 bases, with 10 bases remaining between them. Germline CDR1 reads SGHDT; CDR2 reads YYEEEE.

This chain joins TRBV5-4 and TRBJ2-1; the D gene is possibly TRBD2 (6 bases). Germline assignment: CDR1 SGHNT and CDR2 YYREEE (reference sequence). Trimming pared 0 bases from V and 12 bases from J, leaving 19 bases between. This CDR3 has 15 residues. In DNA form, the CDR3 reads TGTGCCAGCAGCTTGGATGGGGGGAGTGACGGGATGCAGTTCTTC. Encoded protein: CASSLDGGSDGMQFF.

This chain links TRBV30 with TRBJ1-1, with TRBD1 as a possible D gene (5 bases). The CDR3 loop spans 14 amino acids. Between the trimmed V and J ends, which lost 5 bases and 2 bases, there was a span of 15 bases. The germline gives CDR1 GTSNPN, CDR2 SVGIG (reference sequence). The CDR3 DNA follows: TGTGCCTGGGTCTTGGGCGGGGGTAACACTGAAGCTTTCTTT. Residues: CAWVLGGGNTEAFF.